This T cell receptor beta chain emerged from a study of T cell changes during pregnancy in multiple sclerosis. The CDR3 length is 14 residues. Germline V gene sequence: CDR1 MNHNY, CDR2 SVGAGI (reference sequence). V shed 6 bases and J shed 6 bases, with 14 bases lying between them. Here immunoSEQ multiplex PCR was the method, and the copy in TCRdb shows in-frame clones only, minus some. This sample has around 66,000 clones, with 75% to 95% found just once. This chain joins TRBV6-6 and TRBJ1-4, with a tentative D call TRBD1 (5 bases). The specimen comprised peripheral blood, sampled after pregnancy. The TCR comes from a female donor in good health, enrolled as a control in a pregnancy study. The CDR3 DNA follows: TGTGCCAGCAGAGCCCGAGGAGGGGATGAAAAACTGTTTTTT. Its translation: CASRARGGDEKLFF.